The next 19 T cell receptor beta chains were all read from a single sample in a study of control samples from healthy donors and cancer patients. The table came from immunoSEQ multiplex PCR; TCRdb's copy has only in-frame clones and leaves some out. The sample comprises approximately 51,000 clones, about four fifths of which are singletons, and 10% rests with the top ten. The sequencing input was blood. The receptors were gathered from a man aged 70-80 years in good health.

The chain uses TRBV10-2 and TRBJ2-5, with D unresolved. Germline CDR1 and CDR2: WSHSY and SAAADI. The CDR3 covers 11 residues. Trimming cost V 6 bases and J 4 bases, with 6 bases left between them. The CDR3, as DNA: TGCGCCAGCAGCCAATCAGAGACCCAGTACTTC. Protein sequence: CASSQSETQYF.

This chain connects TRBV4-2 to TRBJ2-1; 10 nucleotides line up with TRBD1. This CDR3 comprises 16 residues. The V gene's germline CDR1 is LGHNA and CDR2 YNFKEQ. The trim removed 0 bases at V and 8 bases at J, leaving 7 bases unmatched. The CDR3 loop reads CASSQEWRQGAHEQFF. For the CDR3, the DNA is TGTGCCAGCAGCCAAGAGTGGAGACAGGGGGCCCATGAGCAGTTCTTC.

The CDR3 region has the DNA TGTGCCAGCAGTCCAGCGACAGGCAGCACAGATACGCAGTATTTT. This gives the protein CASSPATGSTDTQYF. The chain is built from TRBV27 and TRBJ2-3; D is possibly TRBD1 (6 bases). The CDR3 runs to 15 residues. Germline CDR1 MNHEY, CDR2 SMNVEV (reference sequence). V dropped 5 bases and J dropped 0 bases, with 12 bases sitting between them.

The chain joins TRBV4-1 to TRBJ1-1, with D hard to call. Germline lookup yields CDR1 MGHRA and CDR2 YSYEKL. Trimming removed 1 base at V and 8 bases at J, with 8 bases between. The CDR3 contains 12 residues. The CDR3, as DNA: TGCGCCAGCAGCCAAGGGGCAAGCGAAGCTTTCTTT. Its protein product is CASSQGASEAFF.

This CDR3 is CSVPTTYINEQFF. CDR3 DNA sequence: TGCAGCGTCCCGACCACATATATCAATGAGCAGTTCTTC. The V call is TRBV29-1, the J call TRBJ2-1, with D uncertain. Germline loops: CDR1 SQVTM, CDR2 ANQGSEA. V lost 6 bases, J lost 6 bases, and 15 bases lay in between. CDR3 length equals 13 residues.

CDR3 loop: CASSPSAMNTEAFF. The CDR3 DNA follows: TGTGCCAGCAGTCCCTCGGCCATGAACACTGAAGCTTTCTTT. This chain uses TRBV28 with TRBJ1-1; D not resolved. Trimming cost V 5 bases and J 0 bases, with 10 bases left between them. Germline assignment: CDR1 MDHEN and CDR2 SYDVKM. This CDR3 region has 14 residues.

CDR3 residues: CASSLAQVYNEQFF. The CDR3 DNA reads TGTGCCAGCAGCTTAGCCCAGGTCTACAATGAGCAGTTCTTC. V and J are TRBV7-9 and TRBJ2-1; D gene ambiguous. The germline V gene encodes CDR1 SEHNR and CDR2 FQNEAQ (reference sequence). This CDR3 has 14 amino acids. The ends were cut back, 0 bases at V and 3 bases at J, with 6 bases in the middle.

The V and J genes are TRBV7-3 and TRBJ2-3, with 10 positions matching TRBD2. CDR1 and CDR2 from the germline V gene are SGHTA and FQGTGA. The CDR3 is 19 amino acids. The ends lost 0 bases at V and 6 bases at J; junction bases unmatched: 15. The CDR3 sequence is CASSLTGLAGDLTADTQYF. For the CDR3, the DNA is TGTGCCAGCAGCTTAACGGGGCTAGCGGGAGATTTGACGGCGGATACGCAGTATTTT.

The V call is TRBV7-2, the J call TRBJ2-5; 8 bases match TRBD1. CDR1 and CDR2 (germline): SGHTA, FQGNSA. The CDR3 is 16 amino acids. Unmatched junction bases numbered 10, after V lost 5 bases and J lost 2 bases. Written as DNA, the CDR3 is TGTGCCAGCAGCAGCAGGACAGGGAGTAGTCAAGAGACCCAGTACTTC. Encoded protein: CASSSRTGSSQETQYF. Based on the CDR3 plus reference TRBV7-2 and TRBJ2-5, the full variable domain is GAGVSQSPSNKVTEKGKDVELRCDPISGHTALYWYRQSLGQGLEFLIYFQGNSAPDKSGLPSDRFSAERTGGSVSTLTIQRTQQEDSAVYLCASSSRTGSSQETQYFGPGTRLLVL.

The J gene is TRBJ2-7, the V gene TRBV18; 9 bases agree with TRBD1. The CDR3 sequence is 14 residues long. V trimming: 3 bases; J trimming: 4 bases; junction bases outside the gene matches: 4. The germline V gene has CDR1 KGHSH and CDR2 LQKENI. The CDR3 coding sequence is TGTGCCAGCTCACCTACAGGGGGCATGTACGAGCAGTACTTC. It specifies CASSPTGGMYEQYF. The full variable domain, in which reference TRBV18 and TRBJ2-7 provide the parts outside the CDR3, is NAGVMQNPRHLVRRRGQEARLRCSPMKGHSHVYWYRQLPEEGLKFMVYLQKENIIDESGMPKERFSAEFPKEGPSILRIQQVVRGDSAAYFCASSPTGGMYEQYFGPGTRLTVT.

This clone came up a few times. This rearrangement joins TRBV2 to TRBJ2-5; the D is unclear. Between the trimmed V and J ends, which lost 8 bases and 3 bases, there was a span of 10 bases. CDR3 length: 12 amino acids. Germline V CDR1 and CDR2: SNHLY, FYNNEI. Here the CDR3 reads CASGFMEETQYF. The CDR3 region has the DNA TGTGCCAGCGGGTTCATGGAAGAGACCCAGTACTTC.

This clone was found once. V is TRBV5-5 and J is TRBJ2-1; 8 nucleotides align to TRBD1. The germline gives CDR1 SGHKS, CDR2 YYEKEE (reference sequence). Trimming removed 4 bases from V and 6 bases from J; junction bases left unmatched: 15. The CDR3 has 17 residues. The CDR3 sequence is CASSARTGIVLANEQFF. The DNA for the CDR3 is TGTGCCAGCAGCGCCCGGACAGGGATTGTCCTCGCCAATGAGCAGTTCTTC.

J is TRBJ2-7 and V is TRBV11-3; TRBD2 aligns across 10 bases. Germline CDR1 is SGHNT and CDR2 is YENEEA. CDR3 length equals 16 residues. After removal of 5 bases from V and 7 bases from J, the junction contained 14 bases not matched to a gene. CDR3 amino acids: CASSLRRTSGVTEQYF. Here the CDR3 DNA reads TGTGCCAGCAGCCTCAGAAGGACTAGCGGAGTTACTGAGCAGTACTTC.

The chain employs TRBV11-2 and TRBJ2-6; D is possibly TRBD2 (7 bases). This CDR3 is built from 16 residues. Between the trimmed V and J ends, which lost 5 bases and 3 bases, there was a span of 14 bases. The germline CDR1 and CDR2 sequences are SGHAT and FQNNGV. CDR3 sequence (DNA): TGTGCCAGCAGCCCCGGCGGGGGCGGTGGGGCCAACGTCCTGACTTTC. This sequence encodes CASSPGGGGGANVLTF.

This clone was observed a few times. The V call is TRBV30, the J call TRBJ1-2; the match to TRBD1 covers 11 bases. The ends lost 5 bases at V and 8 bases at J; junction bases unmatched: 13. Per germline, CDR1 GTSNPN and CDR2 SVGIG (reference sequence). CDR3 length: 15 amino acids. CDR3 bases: TGTGCCTGGGGAAGGGACAGGGGGTACTCGGGAGGCTACACCTTC. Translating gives CAWGRDRGYSGGYTF.

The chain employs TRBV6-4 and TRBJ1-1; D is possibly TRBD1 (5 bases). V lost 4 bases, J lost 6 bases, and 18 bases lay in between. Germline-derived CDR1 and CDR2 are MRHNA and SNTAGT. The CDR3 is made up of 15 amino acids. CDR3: CASSASDTRYAEAFF. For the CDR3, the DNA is TGTGCCAGCAGTGCCTCGGACACCAGGTACGCTGAAGCTTTCTTT.

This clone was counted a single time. The CDR3 coding sequence is TGTGCCATCAGGTCCAGCGGGAGTATCTCCTACAATGAGCAGTTCTTC. Amino acids: CAIRSSGSISYNEQFF. The rearrangement links TRBV10-3 to TRBJ2-1; TRBD2 aligns across 8 bases. The CDR3 is 16 amino acids. Germline CDR1 reads ENHRY; CDR2 reads SYGVKD. J was trimmed by 0 bases and V by 6 bases; bases with no gene match: 7.

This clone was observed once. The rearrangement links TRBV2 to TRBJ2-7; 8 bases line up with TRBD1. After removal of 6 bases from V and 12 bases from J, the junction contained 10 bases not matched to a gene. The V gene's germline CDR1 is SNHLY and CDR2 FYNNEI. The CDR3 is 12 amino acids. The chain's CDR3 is CASSSDRERRYF. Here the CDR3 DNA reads TGTGCCAGCAGCTCGGACAGGGAGAGGCGGTACTTC.

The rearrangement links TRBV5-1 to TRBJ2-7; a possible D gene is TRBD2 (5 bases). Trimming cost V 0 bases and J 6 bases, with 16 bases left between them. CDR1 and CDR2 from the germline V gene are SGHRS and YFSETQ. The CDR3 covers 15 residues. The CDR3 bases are TGCGCCAGCAGCTTGGCAGCCCTGAACGCGGGCGAGCAGTACTTC. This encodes CASSLAALNAGEQYF.